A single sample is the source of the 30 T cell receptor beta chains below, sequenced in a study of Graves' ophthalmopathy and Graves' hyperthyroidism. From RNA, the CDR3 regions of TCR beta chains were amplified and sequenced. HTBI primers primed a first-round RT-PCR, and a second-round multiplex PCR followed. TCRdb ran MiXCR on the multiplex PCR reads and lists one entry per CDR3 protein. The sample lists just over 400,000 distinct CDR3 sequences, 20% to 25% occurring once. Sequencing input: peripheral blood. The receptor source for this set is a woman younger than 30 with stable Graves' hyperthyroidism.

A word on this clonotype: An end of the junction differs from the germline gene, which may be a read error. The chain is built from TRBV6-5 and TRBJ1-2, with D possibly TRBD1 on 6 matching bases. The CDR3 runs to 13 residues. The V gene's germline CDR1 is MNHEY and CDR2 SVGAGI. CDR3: CASIPQGIHGYIF. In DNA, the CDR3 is TGTGCCAGCATTCCTCAGGGGATCCATGGCTACATCTTC.

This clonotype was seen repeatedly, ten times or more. This CDR3 is CASSHPGQGEAFF. The DNA for the CDR3 is TGCGCCAGCAGCCATCCGGGACAGGGTGAAGCTTTCTTT. The chain recombines TRBV4-1 with TRBJ1-1; 9 bases fit TRBD1. The CDR3 has 13 residues. Germline assignment: CDR1 MGHRA and CDR2 YSYEKL. The trim removed 3 bases at V and 7 bases at J, leaving 3 bases unmatched.

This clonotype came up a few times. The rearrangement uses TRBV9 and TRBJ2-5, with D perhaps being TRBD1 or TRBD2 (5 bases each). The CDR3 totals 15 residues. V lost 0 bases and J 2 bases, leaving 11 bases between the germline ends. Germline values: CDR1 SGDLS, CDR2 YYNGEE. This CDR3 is CASSVAGSVQETQYF. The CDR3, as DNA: TGTGCCAGCAGCGTAGCAGGGAGTGTACAAGAGACCCAGTACTTC.

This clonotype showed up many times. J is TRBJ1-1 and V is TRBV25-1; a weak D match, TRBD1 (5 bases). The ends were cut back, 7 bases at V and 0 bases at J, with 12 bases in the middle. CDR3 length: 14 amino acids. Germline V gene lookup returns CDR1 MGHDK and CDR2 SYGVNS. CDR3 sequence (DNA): TGTGCCAGCACTGCAGGGAGGGTGAACACTGAAGCTTTCTTT. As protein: CASTAGRVNTEAFF.

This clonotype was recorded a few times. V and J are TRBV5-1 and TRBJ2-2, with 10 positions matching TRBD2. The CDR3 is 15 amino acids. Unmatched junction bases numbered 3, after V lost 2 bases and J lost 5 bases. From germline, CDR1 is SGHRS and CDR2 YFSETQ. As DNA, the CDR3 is TGCGCCAGCAGCTTCCTAGCGGGAGATACCGGGGAGCTGTTTTTT. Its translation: CASSFLAGDTGELFF.

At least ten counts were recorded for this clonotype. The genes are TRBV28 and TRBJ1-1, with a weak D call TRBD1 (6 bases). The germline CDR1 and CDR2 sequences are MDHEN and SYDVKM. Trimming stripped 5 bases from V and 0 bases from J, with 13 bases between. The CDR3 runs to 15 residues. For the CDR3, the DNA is TGTGCCAGCAGTGCTTGGACAGCCATGAACACTGAAGCTTTCTTT. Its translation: CASSAWTAMNTEAFF.

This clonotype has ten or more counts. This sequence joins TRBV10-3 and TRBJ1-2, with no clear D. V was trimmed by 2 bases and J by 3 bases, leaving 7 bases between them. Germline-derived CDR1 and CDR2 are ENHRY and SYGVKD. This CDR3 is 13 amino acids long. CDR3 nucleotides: TGTGCCATCAGTGAGACTGCGGACTATGGCTACACCTTC. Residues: CAISETADYGYTF.

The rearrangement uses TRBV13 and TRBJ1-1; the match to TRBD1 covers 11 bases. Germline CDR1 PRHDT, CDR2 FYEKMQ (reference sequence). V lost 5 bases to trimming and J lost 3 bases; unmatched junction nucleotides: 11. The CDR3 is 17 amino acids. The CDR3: CASSTYKGQGAYTEAFF. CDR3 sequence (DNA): TGTGCCAGCAGCACCTACAAAGGACAGGGGGCTTACACTGAAGCTTTCTTT.

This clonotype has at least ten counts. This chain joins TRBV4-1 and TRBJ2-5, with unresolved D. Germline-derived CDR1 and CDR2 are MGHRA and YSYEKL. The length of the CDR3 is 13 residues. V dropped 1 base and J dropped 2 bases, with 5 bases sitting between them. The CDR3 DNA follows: TGCGCCAGCAGCCAAGTCTCTCAAGAGACCCAGTACTTC. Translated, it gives CASSQVSQETQYF.

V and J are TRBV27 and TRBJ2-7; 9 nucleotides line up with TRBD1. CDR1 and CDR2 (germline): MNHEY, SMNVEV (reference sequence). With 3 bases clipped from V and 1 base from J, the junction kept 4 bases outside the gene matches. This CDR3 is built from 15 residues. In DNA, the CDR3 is TGTGCCAGCAGTTTTTTAGGACAGGGGTCCTACGAGCAGTACTTC. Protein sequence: CASSFLGQGSYEQYF.

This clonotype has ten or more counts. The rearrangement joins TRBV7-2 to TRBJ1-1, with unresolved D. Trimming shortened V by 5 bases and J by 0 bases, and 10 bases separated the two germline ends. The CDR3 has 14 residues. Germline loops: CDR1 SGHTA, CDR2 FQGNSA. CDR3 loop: CASSRDGVNTEAFF. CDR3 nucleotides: TGTGCCAGCAGCAGAGACGGAGTGAACACTGAAGCTTTCTTT.

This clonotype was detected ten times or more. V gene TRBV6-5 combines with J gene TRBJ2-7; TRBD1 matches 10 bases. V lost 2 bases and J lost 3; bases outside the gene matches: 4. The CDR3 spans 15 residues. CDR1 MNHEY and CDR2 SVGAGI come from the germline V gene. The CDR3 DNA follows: TGTGCCAGCAGTTACGCCGGGACAGGGGACTACGAGCAGTACTTC. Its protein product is CASSYAGTGDYEQYF.

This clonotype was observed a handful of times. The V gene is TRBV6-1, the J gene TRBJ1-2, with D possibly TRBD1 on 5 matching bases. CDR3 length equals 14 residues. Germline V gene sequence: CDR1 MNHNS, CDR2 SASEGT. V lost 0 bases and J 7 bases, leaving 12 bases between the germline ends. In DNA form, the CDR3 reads TGTGCCAGCAGTGAAGCGGGAATCGGGGCTGGCTACACCTTC. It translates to CASSEAGIGAGYTF.

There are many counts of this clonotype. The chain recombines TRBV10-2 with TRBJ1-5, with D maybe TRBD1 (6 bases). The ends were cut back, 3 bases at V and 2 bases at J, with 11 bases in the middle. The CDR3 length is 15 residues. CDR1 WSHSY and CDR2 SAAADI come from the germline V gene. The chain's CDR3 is CASSESYRGNQPQHF. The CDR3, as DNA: TGCGCCAGCAGTGAATCCTACAGGGGCAATCAGCCCCAGCATTTT.

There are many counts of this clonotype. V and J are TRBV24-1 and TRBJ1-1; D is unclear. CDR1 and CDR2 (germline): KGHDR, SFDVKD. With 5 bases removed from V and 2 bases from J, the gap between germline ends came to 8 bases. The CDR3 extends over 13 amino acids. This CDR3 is CATSGGLNTEAFF. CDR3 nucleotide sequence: TGTGCCACCAGTGGTGGGCTCAACACTGAAGCTTTCTTT.

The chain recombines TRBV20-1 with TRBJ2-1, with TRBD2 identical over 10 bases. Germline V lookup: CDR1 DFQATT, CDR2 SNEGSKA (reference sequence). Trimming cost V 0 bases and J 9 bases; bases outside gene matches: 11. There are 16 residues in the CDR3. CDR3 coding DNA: TGCAGTGCTAGAGATCCCGGGACTAGCGAGTTTCCTGAGCAGTTCTTC. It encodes CSARDPGTSEFPEQFF.

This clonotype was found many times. CDR3 nucleotide sequence: TGTGCCAGCAGGCGGGAGTACACTGAAGCTTTCTTT. Protein sequence: CASRREYTEAFF. V is TRBV12-3 or TRBV12-4 and J is TRBJ1-1; D call uncertain. V was shortened by 6 bases and J by 3 bases, with 8 bases between the two germline ends. This CDR3 comprises 12 residues.

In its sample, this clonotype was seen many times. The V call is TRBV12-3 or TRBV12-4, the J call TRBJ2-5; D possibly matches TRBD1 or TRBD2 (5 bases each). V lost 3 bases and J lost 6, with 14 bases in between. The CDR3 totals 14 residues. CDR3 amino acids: CASSFATGRKTQYF. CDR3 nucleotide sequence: TGTGCCAGCAGTTTCGCGACGGGGCGGAAGACCCAGTACTTC.

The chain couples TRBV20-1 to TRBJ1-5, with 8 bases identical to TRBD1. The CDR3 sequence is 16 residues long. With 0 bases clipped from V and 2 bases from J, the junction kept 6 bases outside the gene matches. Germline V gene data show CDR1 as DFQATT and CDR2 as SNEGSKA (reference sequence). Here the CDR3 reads CSARDSGTGRNQPQHF. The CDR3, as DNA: TGCAGTGCTAGAGATTCGGGGACAGGCCGCAATCAGCCCCAGCATTTT.

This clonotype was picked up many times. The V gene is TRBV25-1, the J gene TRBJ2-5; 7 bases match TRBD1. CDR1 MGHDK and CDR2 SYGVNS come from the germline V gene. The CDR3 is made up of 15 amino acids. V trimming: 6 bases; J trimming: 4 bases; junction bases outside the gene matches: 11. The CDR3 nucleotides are TGTGCCAGCAGCGCCCCAGACAGGGTTCGAGAGACCCAGTACTTC. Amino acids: CASSAPDRVRETQYF. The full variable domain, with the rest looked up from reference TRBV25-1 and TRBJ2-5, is EADIYQTPRYLVIGTGKKITLECSQTMGHDKMYWYQQDPGMELHLIHYSYGVNSTEKGDLSSESTVSRIRTEHFPLTLESARPSHTSQYLCASSAPDRVRETQYFGPGTRLLVL.

As DNA, the CDR3 is TGTGCCAGCAGCAACCGGGGGGCCAACTATGGCTACACCTTC. Its protein is CASSNRGANYGYTF. The V gene is TRBV12-3 or TRBV12-4, the J gene TRBJ1-2; a weak D match, TRBD1 (6 bases). This CDR3 spans 14 amino acids. Trimming removed 6 bases at V and 2 bases at J, with 13 bases between.

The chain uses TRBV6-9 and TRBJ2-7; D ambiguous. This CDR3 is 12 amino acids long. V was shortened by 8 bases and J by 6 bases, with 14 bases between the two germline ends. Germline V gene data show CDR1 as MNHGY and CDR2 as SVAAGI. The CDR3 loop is CASPSRGGEQYF. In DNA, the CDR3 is TGTGCCAGCCCTTCCCGTGGTGGCGAGCAGTACTTC.

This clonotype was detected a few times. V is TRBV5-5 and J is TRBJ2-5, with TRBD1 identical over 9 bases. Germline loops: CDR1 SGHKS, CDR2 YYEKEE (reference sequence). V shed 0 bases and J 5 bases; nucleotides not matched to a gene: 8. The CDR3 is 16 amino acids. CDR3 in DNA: TGTGCCAGCAGCTTGGCCACGGGACAGGGAGCGGAGACCCAGTACTTC. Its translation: CASSLATGQGAETQYF.

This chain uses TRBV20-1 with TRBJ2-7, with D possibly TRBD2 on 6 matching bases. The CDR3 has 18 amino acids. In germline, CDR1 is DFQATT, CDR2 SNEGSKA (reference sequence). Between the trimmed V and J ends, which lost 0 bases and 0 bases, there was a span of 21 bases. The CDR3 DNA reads TGCAGTGCTAGAGATCATAGATCGGGGCAGACTAGCTCCTACGAGCAGTACTTC. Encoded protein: CSARDHRSGQTSSYEQYF.

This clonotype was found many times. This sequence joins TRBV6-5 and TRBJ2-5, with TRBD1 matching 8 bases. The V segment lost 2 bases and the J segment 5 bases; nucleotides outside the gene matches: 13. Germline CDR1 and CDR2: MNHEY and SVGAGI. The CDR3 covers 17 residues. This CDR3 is CASSYGRTGGIHETQYF. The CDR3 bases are TGTGCCAGCAGTTACGGAAGAACAGGGGGTATTCACGAGACCCAGTACTTC.

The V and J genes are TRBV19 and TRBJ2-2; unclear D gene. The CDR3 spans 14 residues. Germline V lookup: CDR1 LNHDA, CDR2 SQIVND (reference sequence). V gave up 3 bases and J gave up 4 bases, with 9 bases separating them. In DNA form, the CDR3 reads TGTGCCAGTAGTATCTCATCCGGCACCGGGGAGCTGTTTTTT. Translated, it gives CASSISSGTGELFF. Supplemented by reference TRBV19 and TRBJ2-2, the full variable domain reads DGGITQSPKYLFRKEGQNVTLSCEQNLNHDAMYWYRQDPGQGLRLIYYSQIVNDFQKGDIAEGYSVSREKKESFPLTVTSAQKNPTAFYLCASSISSGTGELFFGEGSRLTVL.

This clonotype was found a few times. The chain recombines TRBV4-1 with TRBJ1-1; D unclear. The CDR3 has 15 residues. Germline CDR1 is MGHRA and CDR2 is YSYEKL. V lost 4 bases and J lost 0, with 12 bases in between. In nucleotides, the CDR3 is TGCGCCAGCAGCCGTCGGCTCATTTTGAACACTGAAGCTTTCTTT. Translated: CASSRRLILNTEAFF.

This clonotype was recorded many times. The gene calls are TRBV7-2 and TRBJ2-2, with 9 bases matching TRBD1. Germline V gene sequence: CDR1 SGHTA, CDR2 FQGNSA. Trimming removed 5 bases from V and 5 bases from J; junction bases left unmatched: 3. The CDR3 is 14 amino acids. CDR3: CASSAGTGTGELFF. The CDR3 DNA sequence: TGTGCCAGCAGCGCGGGGACAGGGACCGGGGAGCTGTTTTTT.

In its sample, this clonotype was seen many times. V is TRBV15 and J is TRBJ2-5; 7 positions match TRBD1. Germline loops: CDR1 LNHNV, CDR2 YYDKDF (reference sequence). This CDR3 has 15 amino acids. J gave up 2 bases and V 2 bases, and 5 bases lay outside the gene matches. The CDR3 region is CATSRNGQAQETQYF. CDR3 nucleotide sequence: TGTGCCACCAGCAGAAACGGACAGGCACAAGAGACCCAGTACTTC. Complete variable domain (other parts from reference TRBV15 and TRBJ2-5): DAMVIQNPRYQVTQFGKPVTLSCSQTLNHNVMYWYQQKSSQAPKLLFHYYDKDFNNEADTPDNFQSRRPNTSFCFLDIRSPGLGDTAMYLCATSRNGQAQETQYFGPGTRLLVL.

In DNA, the CDR3 is TGTGCCAGCAGTATCGGACCGAGGATATATCGCAATCAGCCCCAGCATTTT. It encodes CASSIGPRIYRNQPQHF. The chain has TRBV12-3 or TRBV12-4 and TRBJ1-5; no clear D gene. V was cut by 5 bases and J by 2 bases, with 19 bases left in between. The CDR3 has 17 residues.